Listed below are T cell receptor beta chains from one sample, sequenced in a study of PD-1 blockade in classical Hodgkin lymphoma. Only in-frame clones appear in the TCRdb table, and some are missing; sequencing was by immunoSEQ multiplex PCR. The table lists some 41,000 clones, 76% of them singletons. Material: peripheral blood mononuclear cells (PBMCs), obtained at baseline. The receptors stem from a human donor with classical Hodgkin lymphoma. Each CDR3 is given with its conserved first and last residue. The D gene is left open where the match is weak. Rows give clone size only sometimes, using once, few, many, or a class for an expanded clone.

cdr3_length,j_call,d_call,v_call,clone_size,cdr3_aa,cdr3_nt
15,TRBJ2-7,NA,TRBV28,once,CASSFPGRGPYEQYF,TGTGCCAGCAGTTTTCCGGGCAGGGGCCCCTACGAGCAGTACTTC
13,TRBJ2-3,NA,TRBV5-1,NA,CASSLGGYDTQYF,TGCGCCAGCAGCTTGGGAGGGTACGATACGCAGTATTTT
16,TRBJ2-7,TRBD2,TRBV5-6,many,CASSLLAGGPRYEQYF,TGTGCCAGCAGCCTTCTAGCGGGAGGCCCTAGGTACGAGCAGTACTTC
15,TRBJ1-4,TRBD1,TRBV7-2,NA,CASSPSAGTDEKLFF,TGTGCCAGCAGCCCTTCGGCCGGGACAGATGAAAAACTGTTTTTT
11,TRBJ2-3,NA,TRBV10-3,NA,CAISEEGTQYF,TGTGCCATCAGTGAGGAGGGTACGCAGTATTTT
15,TRBJ2-1,NA,TRBV7-3,NA,CASSLTRGDYNEQFF,TGTGCCAGCAGCTTAACTCGAGGTGACTACAATGAGCAGTTCTTC
14,TRBJ2-2,NA,TRBV2,NA,CASSEPGRSGELFF,TGTGCCAGCAGTGAACCGGGTAGAAGCGGGGAGCTGTTTTTT
15,TRBJ2-7,NA,TRBV28,many,CASSLSQGQGYEQYF,TGTGCCAGCAGTTTAAGTCAGGGGCAGGGTTACGAGCAGTACTTC
10,TRBJ1-2,NA,TRBV6-1,NA,CASSFYGYTF,TGTGCCAGCTCTTTCTATGGCTACACCTTC
14,TRBJ2-7,NA,TRBV7-9,NA,CASVNSGGTYEQYF,TGTGCCAGCGTAAATAGTGGCGGGACCTACGAGCAGTACTTC
16,TRBJ1-4,NA,TRBV4-2,NA,CASSPTGNRVTEKLFF,TGTGCCAGCAGCCCGACCGGAAACAGGGTCACTGAAAAACTGTTTTTT
15,TRBJ2-1,TRBD2,TRBV27,NA,CASTNSGEPYNEQFF,TGTGCCAGCACCAACAGCGGGGAGCCCTACAATGAGCAGTTCTTC
14,TRBJ2-1,NA,TRBV4-3,NA,CASSQTGLRDEQFF,TGCGCCAGCAGCCAAACAGGGCTCCGGGATGAGCAGTTCTTC
16,TRBJ2-7,TRBD2,TRBV29-1,few,CSVEGRDTSGAYEQYF,TGCAGCGTTGAAGGGAGGGATACTAGCGGGGCCTACGAGCAGTACTTC
21,TRBJ2-3,NA,TRBV21-1,once,CASSTWGTGEGKTASTDTQYF,TGTGCCAGCAGCACTTGGGGGACAGGGGAGGGGAAAACAGCTAGCACAGATACGCAGTATTTT
9,TRBJ2-3,NA,TRBV20-1,NA,CSARDWPFF,TGCAGTGCTAGAGACTGGCCGTTCTTT
15,TRBJ2-3,NA,TRBV7-2,NA,CASSLAGENTDTQYF,TGTGCCAGCAGCTTAGCGGGAGAGAACACAGATACGCAGTATTTT
14,TRBJ2-7,NA,TRBV6-6,NA,CASSYREGAYEQYF,TGTGCCAGCAGTTATCGAGAAGGCGCCTACGAGCAGTACTTC
13,TRBJ2-7,NA,TRBV6-5,once,CASISGVNHEQYF,TGTGCCAGCATTTCAGGGGTGAACCACGAGCAGTACTTC
14,TRBJ2-5,NA,TRBV7-9,NA,CASGFGTSQETQYF,TGTGCCAGCGGGTTTGGGACATCCCAAGAGACCCAGTACTTC
14,TRBJ2-1,NA,TRBV28,NA,CASNDLAPFNEQFF,TGTGCCAGCAACGATCTAGCGCCTTTCAATGAGCAGTTCTTC
15,TRBJ2-2,NA,TRBV5-1,NA,CASSFRQGNTGELFF,TGCGCCAGCAGCTTCAGGCAGGGAAACACCGGGGAGCTGTTTTTT
13,TRBJ2-7,NA,TRBV19,NA,CASSNRGRHEQYF,TGTGCCAGTAGTAATCGGGGGAGACACGAGCAGTACTTC
12,TRBJ2-5,NA,TRBV2,NA,CASRLGQETQYF,TGTGCCAGCCGCTTAGGGCAAGAGACCCAGTACTTC